Here is one TCR beta chain with its context. Full-length variable regions came from constant-region reverse primers plus semi-nested Nested Universal Primer A PCR. TCRdb fed the 5' RACE reads into MiXCR, producing one record per CDR3 protein. This repertoire shows some 30,000 distinct CDR3 sequences, 25% to 30% found once; its top ten account for about 2.2%. CDR1 MNHEY and CDR2 SVGEGT come from the germline V gene. V lost 10 bases to trimming and J lost 4 bases; unmatched junction nucleotides: 8. The CDR3 covers 16 residues. Tregs were sorted as CD4+CD25+CD127-/low cells. This TCR was sampled from a female donor with breast cancer. The chain combines TRBV6-2 or TRBV6-3 with TRBJ2-2, with 14 bases matching TRBD2. Material for sequencing was tumor-infiltrating Tregs sorted from the breast tumor. CDR3 DNA: TGTGCCACCAAGACTAGCGGGAGGGCCGGCACCGGGGAGCTGTTTTTT. As protein: CATKTSGRAGTGELFF.